This T cell receptor (beta chain) was profiled in a study of regulatory T cells in long-lasting Graves disease. Notes on the study in general: Preferential use of TRBV28, TRBJ1-2 and TRBJ2-5 was seen in persistent disease.

Time point reported: newly diagnosed GD, antithyroid drugs for less than 3 months. Researchers made the TCR library from RNA that was extracted from PBMCs. Those enrolled as patients came out of an endocrinology department in Xi'an, China. CDR1 is DFQATT, CDR2 SNEGSKA, per germline (reference sequence). Trimming pared 3 bases from V and 1 base from J, leaving 7 bases between. The CDR3 loop spans 13 amino acids. Building the TCR beta libraries relied on iRepertoire HTBI primers, and CDR3 regions underwent Arm-PCR. TCRdb fed the multiplex PCR reads into MiXCR, producing one record per CDR3 protein. The sample carries around 500,000 distinct CDR3 sequences, more than 10% recorded once. This clonotype showed up just once. The antigen is not known. The same sample was also studied in work on T cells in Graves' hyperthyroidism and ophthalmopathy. That paper adds: Clinical symptoms, serum thyroxine, TRAb, thyroid ultrasound and orbital computed tomography established diagnosis. When the TCR CDR3 underwent first-round RT-PCR, the HTBI primer set was used.

Material: peripheral blood mononuclear cells (PBMCs), obtained at new diagnosis, from a patient treated with antithyroid drugs. The sequence derives from a woman aged 25 to 39 with Graves disease. The chain employs TRBV20-1 and TRBJ1-5, with D unresolved. The CDR3 DNA reads TGCAGTGCTAGTACGGACAGCAATCAGCCCCAGCATTTT. Amino acid sequence: CSASTDSNQPQHF.